The rows below give T cell receptor beta chains drawn from one sample of a study of CD8 T cells in ankylosing spondylitis. TCRdb called the 5' RACE reads again in MiXCR, with one record for every CDR3 protein. The repertoire holds 300,000 to 350,000 distinct CDR3 sequences, under 25% seen once, with 3.5% to 4.5% in the top ten. The sequencing sample was made of blood, either unsorted or a sorted T cell fraction (not recorded which). The receptors originated from a female donor with ankylosing spondylitis or in good health (not recorded which). The CDR3 runs from the conserved cysteine through the conserved F or W. The order of the fields is J gene, clone size, V gene, D gene, CDR3 DNA, CDR3 protein. D genes are given only for firm matches. Not all rows give a size; the values are once, few, many and, for expanded clones, a class.

j_call: TRBJ1-5; clone_size: -; v_call: TRBV6-6; d_call: -; cdr3_nt: TGTGCCAGCAGTTACATTAGCAATCAGCCCCAGCATTTT; cdr3_aa: CASSYISNQPQHF
j_call: TRBJ2-1; clone_size: few; v_call: TRBV12-3/TRBV12-4; d_call: -; cdr3_nt: TGTGCCAGCGGTGGTCGTGAGCAGTTCTTC; cdr3_aa: CASGGREQFF
j_call: TRBJ2-3; clone_size: -; v_call: TRBV20-1; d_call: -; cdr3_nt: TGCAGTGCTAGAGATCTAGCCCCGAGGGAAGTGGATACGCAGTATTTT; cdr3_aa: CSARDLAPREVDTQYF
j_call: TRBJ2-1; clone_size: -; v_call: TRBV7-7; d_call: -; cdr3_nt: TGTGCCAGCAGCTTAGAGAGGATGAATGAGCAGTTCTTC; cdr3_aa: CASSLERMNEQFF
j_call: TRBJ1-2; clone_size: -; v_call: TRBV28; d_call: -; cdr3_nt: TGTGCCACCGGCACTCGGAGGGCAAATGGCTACACCTTC; cdr3_aa: CATGTRRANGYTF
j_call: TRBJ2-1; clone_size: -; v_call: TRBV5-1; d_call: TRBD2; cdr3_nt: TGCGCCAGCAGCTCCCTGACTAGCGGGACCAATGAGCAGTTCTTC; cdr3_aa: CASSSLTSGTNEQFF
j_call: TRBJ2-7; clone_size: -; v_call: TRBV20-1; d_call: TRBD2; cdr3_nt: TGCAGTGCTTGGGAGGGAGGGTACGAGCAGTACTTC; cdr3_aa: CSAWEGGYEQYF
j_call: TRBJ2-1; clone_size: -; v_call: TRBV28; d_call: TRBD2; cdr3_nt: TGTGCCAGCAGTTTAGGAGCGGGAGTAGTCAATGAGCAGTTCTTC; cdr3_aa: CASSLGAGVVNEQFF
j_call: TRBJ2-6; clone_size: -; v_call: TRBV20-1; d_call: -; cdr3_nt: TGCAGTGCTATACAGCTTAGGCTCTCTGGGGCCAACGTCCTGACTTTC; cdr3_aa: CSAIQLRLSGANVLTF
j_call: TRBJ1-6; clone_size: -; v_call: TRBV6-1; d_call: TRBD1; cdr3_nt: TGTGCCAGCAGCCCGGGACAGCTTAATTCACCCCTCCACTTT; cdr3_aa: CASSPGQLNSPLHF
j_call: TRBJ1-2; clone_size: many; v_call: TRBV6-5; d_call: -; cdr3_nt: TGTGCCAGCAGTTACAGGGAGGAGGGCGGCTACACCTTC; cdr3_aa: CASSYREEGGYTF
j_call: TRBJ1-2; clone_size: -; v_call: TRBV3-1; d_call: -; cdr3_nt: TGTGCCAGCAGCCTCGACGGTACCTATGGCTACACCTTC; cdr3_aa: CASSLDGTYGYTF
j_call: TRBJ2-4; clone_size: -; v_call: TRBV11-2; d_call: -; cdr3_nt: TGTGCCAGCAGCTTAGAAAGGACGCTAGCCAAAAACATTCAGTACTTC; cdr3_aa: CASSLERTLAKNIQYF
j_call: TRBJ2-7; clone_size: -; v_call: TRBV5-1; d_call: -; cdr3_nt: TGCGCCAGCAGCTTGGCCAGGGAGACTGTGGCCTACGAGCAGTACTTC; cdr3_aa: CASSLARETVAYEQYF